Following are 5 T cell receptor beta chains from one sample sequenced in a study of human T cells and chemical hapten exposure. TCRdb re-analysed the RACE reads in MiXCR, keeping a single row per CDR3 protein. The repertoire holds some 300,000 distinct CDR3 sequences, about 5.4% seen once, with less than 9% in the top ten. Noted time point: pre-sensitization, week 0. As to treatment: therapeutic diphenylcyclopropenone sensitization with weekly scalp DPC. The sample consisted of whole blood, taken in connection with sensitization to the hapten diphenylcyclopropenone (DPC). The receptors come from a woman aged 18-30 years with alopecia areata. Some clones in this sample may be carry-over from other donors' samples.

This clonotype was detected a few times. The chain uses TRBV6-2 or TRBV6-3 and TRBJ2-1, with TRBD1 matching 9 bases. The CDR3 has 14 residues. With V trimmed by 2 bases and J by 12 bases, 8 bases remained unmatched. Per the germline V gene, CDR1 is MNHEY and CDR2 is SVGEGT. CDR3 DNA sequence: TGTGCCAGCAGTTACACCGGGACAGGGTCTGGGCAGTTCTTC. As protein: CASSYTGTGSGQFF.

The sample holds a few counts of this clonotype. V gene TRBV23-1 combines with J gene TRBJ1-2; no reliable D call. TRBV23-1 is an ORF; its function is uncertain. This CDR3 spans 14 amino acids. The ends were cut back, 11 bases at V and 6 bases at J, with 22 bases in the middle. The CDR3 region has the DNA TGCGCCTTTGCGAGGCACGGACCACGAAATGGCTACACCTTC. As protein: CAFARHGPRNGYTF.

The chain carries TRBV27 and TRBJ2-3; 8 bases map to TRBD1. This CDR3 comprises 17 residues. Germline V gene data show CDR1 as MNHEY and CDR2 as SMNVEV (reference sequence). V shed 4 bases, J shed 1 base, and the junction held 10 bases outside the gene matches. In nucleotides, the CDR3 is TGTGCCAGCAGTTCACTCACACCGGGACAGGGCACAGATACGCAGTATTTT. Translation: CASSSLTPGQGTDTQYF.

This clonotype was seen many times. This sequence joins TRBV6-8 and TRBJ1-6, with 9 bases matching TRBD1. Germline-derived CDR1 and CDR2 are MNHGY and SAAAGT. Germline trimming cut 1 base from V and 17 bases from J; bases unmatched to any gene: 9. CDR3 length: 14 amino acids. CDR3 sequence (DNA): TGTGCCAGCAGTTACTACTACGGGACAGGGCTTTTCCACTTT. Protein sequence: CASSYYYGTGLFHF.

This clonotype has ten or more counts. V usage is TRBV27 and J usage is TRBJ1-2; 7 nucleotides align to TRBD1. The CDR3 runs to 15 residues. CDR1 is MNHEY and CDR2 is SMNVEV in the germline V gene (reference sequence). The V and J ends lost 3 bases and 7 bases, in that order; junction bases with no gene match: 11. The CDR3 bases are TGTGCCAGCAGTTTGAACCGTGGACAGGCAAGTGGCTACACCTTC. Its protein is CASSLNRGQASGYTF.